Below are 32 T cell receptor beta chains sequenced from a single sample in a study of blood T cell repertoires in COVID-19. TCRdb's copy holds only in-frame clones and misses some; the assay was immunoSEQ multiplex PCR. The sample has around 120,000 clones; 65% to 80% are singletons. The sequenced material came from peripheral blood. All receptors come from a man between 45 and 60 years old with acute or convalescent COVID-19.

The rearrangement uses TRBV4-1 and TRBJ2-1; 9 nucleotides agree with TRBD2. The V gene's germline CDR1 is MGHRA and CDR2 YSYEKL. CDR3 length: 16 residues. Germline trimming cut 6 bases from V and 6 bases from J; bases unmatched to any gene: 12. For the CDR3, the DNA is TGCGCCAGCAGACAAAGTAGCGGGGGAACGGGCAATGAGCAGTTCTTC. Its translation: CASRQSSGGTGNEQFF.

CDR3 DNA: TGCGCCAGCAGTGACCCCGGGACAGGGAACACCTACGAGCAGTACTTC. This translates into CASSDPGTGNTYEQYF. The rearrangement uses TRBV10-1 and TRBJ2-7, with TRBD1 matching 9 bases. Germline lookup yields CDR1 WNHNN and CDR2 SYGVQD (reference sequence). The CDR3 spans 16 residues. V trimming: 3 bases; J trimming: 2 bases; junction bases outside the gene matches: 8.

The count of this clone is one. The rearrangement links TRBV6-5 to TRBJ2-1; tentative D call: TRBD2 (6 bases). Germline V gene lookup returns CDR1 MNHEY and CDR2 SVGAGI. The V and J ends lost 7 bases and 9 bases respectively, with 22 bases between them. This CDR3 has 15 amino acids. CDR3: CASTPGGNSPREQFF. CDR3 coding DNA: TGTGCCAGCACCCCCGGGGGAAATAGCCCACGTGAGCAGTTCTTC.

This clone was detected only a few times. The chain couples TRBV6-5 to TRBJ1-3, with unresolved D. Trimming took off 8 bases at V and 0 bases at J, with 11 bases between the two ends. This CDR3 comprises 14 residues. The V gene's germline CDR1 is MNHEY and CDR2 SVGAGI. Here the CDR3 DNA reads TGTGCCAGCGGTACTCTCCGCTCTGGAAACACCATATATTTT. Its translation: CASGTLRSGNTIYF.

This clone has at least ten counts. The chain is built from TRBV5-1 and TRBJ1-3; D unclear. V was clipped by 0 bases and J by 0 bases, with 10 bases between them. The CDR3 is 16 amino acids. Germline-derived CDR1 and CDR2 are SGHRS and YFSETQ. The chain's CDR3 is CASSLDSVSSGNTIYF. In DNA, the CDR3 is TGCGCCAGCAGCTTGGATTCGGTGAGCTCTGGAAACACCATATATTTT.

The CDR3 is CASSGTGTKDTGELFF. CDR3 in DNA: TGTGCCAGCAGCGGAACCGGGACTAAAGACACCGGGGAGCTGTTTTTT. The chain is built from TRBV9 and TRBJ2-2, with 7 nucleotides matching TRBD2. V dropped 3 bases and J dropped 3; count of bases not matched to a gene: 8. Germline V CDR1 and CDR2: SGDLS, YYNGEE. The CDR3 length is 16 residues.

The CDR3 spells CASSIRPGTGVSGANVLTF. The DNA of the CDR3 is TGTGCCAGTAGTATACGCCCCGGGACAGGGGTCTCTGGGGCCAACGTCCTGACTTTC. This chain joins TRBV19 and TRBJ2-6; TRBD1 matches at 10 bases. Germline V lookup: CDR1 LNHDA, CDR2 SQIVND (reference sequence). With 2 bases clipped from V and 0 bases from J, the junction kept 7 bases outside the gene matches. The CDR3 totals 19 residues.

This clone has only a few counts. This chain links TRBV4-1 with TRBJ1-5; tentative D call: TRBD1 (6 bases). This CDR3 spans 18 amino acids. Trimming took 5 bases from V and 3 from J, leaving 23 bases between them. CDR1 MGHRA and CDR2 YSYEKL come from the germline V gene. The CDR3, as DNA: TGCGCCAGCAGCGAAGGACGGTTGAGCAGGGGATTCAATCAGCCCCAGCATTTT. Protein sequence: CASSEGRLSRGFNQPQHF.

The chain carries TRBV5-4 and TRBJ2-1, with TRBD2 as a possible D gene (6 bases). Trimming cost V 9 bases and J 8 bases, with 27 bases left between them. The germline V gene has CDR1 SGHNT and CDR2 YYREEE (reference sequence). The CDR3 totals 16 residues. Written as DNA, the CDR3 is TGTGCCATCGACGTCCCAAGGGGACTCCTATCCGATGAGCAGTTCTTC. It translates to CAIDVPRGLLSDEQFF.

The J gene is TRBJ2-2, the V gene TRBV7-6, with 11 positions matching TRBD2. V lost 5 bases, J lost 7 bases, and 6 bases stayed unmatched. This CDR3 region has 15 residues. Germline-derived CDR1 and CDR2 are SGHVS and FNYEAQ. The CDR3: CASSRRLAGSGELFF. The CDR3 coding sequence is TGTGCCAGCAGCCGACGACTAGCGGGGAGCGGGGAGCTGTTTTTT. The whole variable domain, remainder taken from reference TRBV7-6 and TRBJ2-2, is GAGVSQSPRYKVTKRGQDVALRCDPISGHVSLYWYRQALGQGPEFLTYFNYEAQQDKSGLPNDRFSAERPEGSISTLTIQRTEQRDSAMYRCASSRRLAGSGELFFGEGSRLTVL.

The V and J genes are TRBV5-1 and TRBJ2-3, with TRBD1 matching over 8 bases. Trimming removed 0 bases from V and 2 bases from J; junction bases left unmatched: 2. The CDR3 is made up of 15 amino acids. CDR1 SGHRS and CDR2 YFSETQ come from the germline V gene. The CDR3 protein is CASSLGQGATDTQYF. The DNA for the CDR3 is TGCGCCAGCAGCTTGGGTCAGGGGGCCACAGATACGCAGTATTTT.

V is TRBV18 and J is TRBJ2-2; TRBD2 aligns across 8 bases. Germline loops: CDR1 KGHSH, CDR2 LQKENI. CDR3 length: 15 residues. The J segment lost 4 bases and the V segment lost 2 bases, leaving 3 bases of the junction unmatched. CDR3 loop: CASSPSSGSTGELFF. The CDR3 bases are TGTGCCAGCTCACCATCAAGCGGGAGCACCGGGGAGCTGTTTTTT.

This chain's CDR3 is CASGTTRSYEQYF. In DNA form, the CDR3 reads TGTGCCAGCGGTACTACCCGCTCCTACGAGCAGTACTTC. V is TRBV27 and J is TRBJ2-7; D is undetermined. V dropped 8 bases and J dropped 0 bases, with 11 bases sitting between them. The CDR3 loop spans 13 amino acids. Germline CDR1 MNHEY, CDR2 SMNVEV (reference sequence).

The V call is TRBV6-6, the J call TRBJ2-5, with 10 bases matching TRBD2. V was pared by 2 bases and J by 4 bases, with 4 bases of the junction left unmatched. The CDR3 loop spans 15 amino acids. Germline V gene sequence: CDR1 MNHNY, CDR2 SVGAGI (reference sequence). CDR3 residues: CASSYVLAGAETQYF. In DNA form, the CDR3 reads TGTGCCAGCAGTTACGTTCTAGCGGGAGCAGAGACCCAGTACTTC.

The CDR3 DNA reads as TGTGCCAGCAGCGTAGGGACAGGGGGCACAGATACGCAGTATTTT. Protein sequence: CASSVGTGGTDTQYF. This chain uses TRBV9 with TRBJ2-3, with TRBD1 matching 9 bases. The CDR3 contains 15 residues. The germline V gene encodes CDR1 SGDLS and CDR2 YYNGEE. J lost 1 base, V lost 0 bases, and 0 bases had no gene match.

The chain is built from TRBV3-1 (or the pseudogene TRBV3-2) and TRBJ1-5, with a possible D match to TRBD1 (5 bases). This CDR3 has 15 residues. Trimming cost V 2 bases and J 2 bases, with 10 bases left between them. Germline V gives CDR1 LGHDT, CDR2 YNNKEL (reference sequence). The CDR3 loop reads CASSQSVGRNQPQHF. The DNA of the CDR3 is TGTGCCAGCAGCCAATCGGTGGGGCGCAATCAGCCCCAGCATTTT.

This clone was observed a few times. V and J are TRBV12-3 or TRBV12-4 and TRBJ2-5; tentative D call: TRBD2 (6 bases). The V end was cut by 8 bases, the J end by 5 bases, with 15 bases between. This CDR3 has 13 amino acids. The CDR3 reads CASSGLRGETQYF. CDR3 DNA sequence: TGTGCCAGCTCTGGGCTTCGGGGGGAGACCCAGTACTTC.

This sequence joins TRBV18 and TRBJ2-3, with D perhaps TRBD2 (6 bases). Trimming pared 2 bases from V and 2 bases from J, leaving 14 bases between. This CDR3 is 16 amino acids long. Germline V gene data show CDR1 as KGHSH and CDR2 as LQKENI. CDR3 in amino acids: CASSPILGGNTDTQYF. The CDR3 coding sequence is TGTGCCAGCTCACCAATATTGGGGGGAAACACAGATACGCAGTATTTT. Combining the CDR3 with reference TRBV18 and TRBJ2-3 gives the whole variable domain NAGVMQNPRHLVRRRGQEARLRCSPMKGHSHVYWYRQLPEEGLKFMVYLQKENIIDESGMPKERFSAEFPKEGPSILRIQQVVRGDSAAYFCASSPILGGNTDTQYFGPGTRLTVL.

The chain carries TRBV28 and TRBJ2-7; D is ambiguous. V gave up 5 bases and J gave up 8 bases, with 10 bases separating them. Germline loops: CDR1 MDHEN, CDR2 SYDVKM. CDR3 length: 11 residues. The CDR3 sequence is CASSLQRQQYF. The CDR3 DNA sequence: TGTGCCAGCAGTCTCCAGAGGCAGCAGTACTTC.

This clone was picked up a small number of times. This chain links TRBV19 with TRBJ2-3; TRBD2 matches at 8 bases. After removal of 2 bases from V and 5 bases from J, the junction contained 3 bases not matched to a gene. Germline CDR1 and CDR2: LNHDA and SQIVND (reference sequence). The CDR3 covers 14 residues. CDR3 region: CASSIMLAGDTQYF. The CDR3 DNA is TGTGCCAGTAGTATAATGCTAGCGGGAGATACGCAGTATTTT.

The V gene is TRBV18, the J gene TRBJ2-2; D possibly corresponds to TRBD1 (6 bases). The length of the CDR3 is 15 residues. V was shortened by 3 bases and J by 3 bases, with 11 bases between the two germline ends. In germline, CDR1 is KGHSH, CDR2 LQKENI. CDR3 loop: CASSPRTAHTGELFF. CDR3 sequence (DNA): TGTGCCAGCTCACCTAGGACAGCGCACACCGGGGAGCTGTTTTTT.

The chain is built from TRBV18 and TRBJ1-1; D ambiguous. CDR1 KGHSH and CDR2 LQKENI come from the germline V gene. The CDR3 is 12 residues long. The V gene lost 6 bases and the J gene lost 6 bases, with 11 bases spanning the gap. CDR3 sequence: CASSLRVPEAFF. The CDR3 nucleotides read TGTGCCAGCTCTCTGAGGGTCCCTGAAGCTTTCTTT.

V is TRBV11-1 and J is TRBJ2-1; D possibly corresponds to TRBD1 (8 bases). V was pared by 3 bases and J by 4 bases, with 13 bases between. The germline V gene encodes CDR1 SGHAT and CDR2 FQDESV (reference sequence). The length of the CDR3 is 15 residues. The CDR3 DNA reads as TGTGCCAGCAGCTTTGGACAGGGAGGGTACAATGAGCAGTTCTTC. It codes for CASSFGQGGYNEQFF. The full variable domain, with the rest looked up from reference TRBV11-1 and TRBJ2-1, is EAEVAQSPRYKITEKSQAVAFWCDPISGHATLYWYRQILGQGPELLVQFQDESVVDDSQLPKDRFSAERLKGVDSTLKIQPAELGDSAMYLCASSFGQGGYNEQFFGPGTRLTVL.

The rearrangement joins TRBV21-1 to TRBJ2-7; the DNA was not compared with TRBD2, the D call given in the table. TRBV21-1 is a pseudogene. CDR3 length: 16 residues. The CDR3 reads CASTGRGLGRVYEQYF. CDR3 DNA: TGTGCCAGCACCGGAAGAGGCCTAGGGAGGGTTTACGAGCAGTACTTC.

The J gene is TRBJ1-2, the V gene TRBV2; D possibly corresponds to TRBD1 (6 bases). CDR3 length: 13 residues. Germline V lookup: CDR1 SNHLY, CDR2 FYNNEI. V was cut by 5 bases and J by 3 bases, with 10 bases left in between. The CDR3 loop reads CASSPGEYYGYTF. In DNA form, the CDR3 reads TGTGCCAGCAGTCCAGGGGAGTACTATGGCTACACCTTC.

The V and J genes are TRBV4-2 and TRBJ1-6; D not certain. The CDR3 covers 12 residues. The ends were cut back, 1 base at V and 12 bases at J, with 7 bases in the middle. Germline CDR1 is LGHNA and CDR2 is YNFKEQ. The CDR3 sequence is CASSQGREPLHF. CDR3 coding DNA: TGTGCCAGCAGCCAAGGGAGGGAACCCCTCCACTTT.

The chain couples TRBV2 to TRBJ1-6, with 8 bases lining up with TRBD1. Per germline, CDR1 SNHLY and CDR2 FYNNEI. The CDR3 runs to 15 residues. After removal of 6 bases from V and 6 bases from J, the junction contained 7 bases not matched to a gene. CDR3 sequence reads: CASRAGTGINSPLHF. CDR3 DNA: TGTGCCAGCAGGGCCGGGACAGGAATTAATTCACCCCTCCACTTT.

V is TRBV5-1 and J is TRBJ2-1, with 7 bases identical to TRBD1. Germline V CDR1 and CDR2: SGHRS, YFSETQ. The V segment lost 4 bases and the J segment 5 bases; nucleotides outside the gene matches: 6. The CDR3 has 14 residues. DNA for the CDR3: TGCGCCAGCAGCGTACAGGGGTGGGACAATGAGCAGTTCTTC. Its protein is CASSVQGWDNEQFF.

This rearrangement joins TRBV6-5 to TRBJ2-7; perhaps TRBD1 as D (5 bases). The V gene lost 7 bases and the J gene lost 5 bases, with 18 bases spanning the gap. The germline CDR1 and CDR2 sequences are MNHEY and SVGAGI. The CDR3 runs 14 residues. CDR3 in amino acids: CASTPWQGRNEQYF. In DNA, the CDR3 is TGTGCCAGCACCCCCTGGCAGGGTCGAAACGAGCAGTACTTC.

The CDR3 loop reads CASTPGGGRREQYF. Here the CDR3 DNA reads TGTGCCAGCACCCCGGGGGGAGGGCGTCGAGAGCAGTACTTC. This chain connects TRBV6-2 or TRBV6-3 to TRBJ2-7; 7 nucleotides line up with TRBD2. The germline V gene encodes CDR1 MNHEY and CDR2 SVGEGT. V lost 7 bases to trimming and J lost 7 bases; unmatched junction nucleotides: 13. The CDR3 is 14 amino acids.

The CDR3 spells CASSSEFKETQYF. As DNA, the CDR3 is TGTGCCAGCAGCTCCGAGTTTAAGGAGACCCAGTACTTC. The J gene is TRBJ2-5, the V gene TRBV27; D remains ambiguous. Per germline, CDR1 MNHEY and CDR2 SMNVEV (reference sequence). The V end lost 6 bases, the J end lost 5 bases, and 13 bases lay between the germline ends. This CDR3 comprises 13 residues.

This rearrangement joins TRBV6-6 to TRBJ2-5; 7 bases align to TRBD2. The CDR3 is made up of 15 amino acids. The ends lost 2 bases at V and 1 base at J; junction bases unmatched: 4. Per germline, CDR1 MNHNY and CDR2 SVGAGI (reference sequence). This CDR3 is CASSYAIAGQETQYF. The CDR3 DNA follows: TGTGCCAGCAGTTACGCAATAGCGGGCCAAGAGACCCAGTACTTC.